This TCR beta chain was found in a study of T-cell reconstitution after alpha-beta-depleted transplantation in children. This clonotype was picked up a small number of times. From germline, CDR1 is SQVTM and CDR2 ANQGSEA. The V and J ends lost 0 bases and 2 bases respectively, with 20 bases between them. The CDR3 length is 17 residues. Library preparation (for TCRbeta) was performed with unique molecular identifiers. TCRdb re-called the PCR reads through MiXCR, storing one row per CDR3 protein. Of fewer than 550,000 distinct CDR3 sequences in the sample, about a tenth are singletons; the top ten hold approximately 5%.

The specimen comprised PBMCs from the stem cell graft donor, sampled from the stem cell graft. The TCR originated in a human donor who donated a stem cell graft to a child with acute myeloid leukemia. The rearrangement joins TRBV29-1 to TRBJ2-7; tentative D call: TRBD2 (5 bases). This CDR3 is CSVEDLGVKPEAYEQYF. The CDR3 DNA follows: TGCAGCGTTGAAGATCTCGGGGTAAAACCCGAGGCCTACGAGCAGTACTTC.